The rows below give T cell receptor beta chains drawn from one sample of a study of T cells expressing NK-cell markers. From the 5' RACE reads, TCRdb lists one entry per CDR3 protein and no DNA. With some 460,000 distinct CDR3 sequences in the sample, the ten largest clones hold 1.4%. Sequencing used blood T cells: a sorted CD56 or NKG2C T cell subset, CD4+ or CD8+ T cells, or bulk PBMC T cells (not recorded which). These receptors all stem from a woman aged 50 to 60 in good health. CDR3s include the opening cysteine and the closing phenylalanine or tryptophan.

13	TRBV10-1	TRBJ1-1	CASTPGSATEAFF
15	TRBV24-1	TRBJ1-3	CATSAEGPSGNTIYF
13	TRBV5-1	TRBJ2-1	CASSYDRNDEQFF
17	TRBV11-2	TRBJ2-1	CASMGFDDGRPYNEQFF
13	TRBV20-1	TRBJ2-1	CSGGKGLNNEQFF
16	TRBV9	TRBJ2-5	CASSVGEGGGKETQYF
18	TRBV7-8	TRBJ2-6	CASSPLRILGAGANVLTF
13	TRBV3-1	TRBJ2-1	CASSRAALSEQFF
15	TRBV11-2	TRBJ2-2	CASSTGTQHTGELFF
14	TRBV20-1	TRBJ2-1	CSAAGGLSYNEQFF
13	TRBV20-1	TRBJ2-2	CSARQGYTGELFF
14	TRBV14	TRBJ2-1	CASSQDRPLLRQFF
16	TRBV4-1	TRBJ2-1	CASSQVGAGGLSGQFF
11	TRBV29-1	TRBJ2-7	CSVVSGYEQYF
16	TRBV19	TRBJ1-4	CASSTGQFRANEKLFF
14	TRBV28	TRBJ2-5	CASRRTNPQETQYF
16	TRBV5-1	TRBJ2-3	CASSLVTGAITDTQYF
12	TRBV6-1	TRBJ2-1	CAIRDRVGEQFF
17	TRBV5-1	TRBJ2-1	CASSLYSGTPNYNEQFF
16	TRBV20-1	TRBJ2-3	CSARDRGIVGKDTQYF
15	TRBV9	TRBJ2-5	CASSVVGGSMETQYF
15	TRBV12-3/TRBV12-4	TRBJ2-1	CASSLASGSPHEQFF
14	TRBV7-9	TRBJ2-2	CASSLAGSVGELFF
13	TRBV29-1	TRBJ2-7	CSAYLSATYEQYF
16	TRBV5-5	TRBJ2-1	CASSPSPGLAHREQFF
16	TRBV5-6	TRBJ1-4	CASSFSSGQRNEKLFF
14	TRBV5-4	TRBJ2-7	CASSTGSLLYEQYF
14	TRBV10-2	TRBJ2-2	CASREGAFTGELFF
13	TRBV28	TRBJ2-1	CASRQGAYNEQFF